The 18 T cell receptor beta chains reported below all come from one sample, sequenced in a study of blood T cell repertoires in COVID-19. Measured with immunoSEQ multiplex PCR; TCRdb has only the in-frame clones, and not every one. The table records around 200,000 clones, around nine tenths of them present only once. Specimen: peripheral blood. The origin of the receptors is a woman aged 18-29 years who had recovered from COVID-19.

This chain connects TRBV6-1 to TRBJ1-2, with a tentative D call TRBD1 (5 bases). Trimming took 2 bases from V and 5 from J, leaving 15 bases between them. The CDR3 totals 15 residues. Germline V CDR1 and CDR2: MNHNS, SASEGT. CDR3 region: CASSEIGAVGYGYTF. The CDR3 region has the DNA TGTGCCAGCAGTGAAATTGGGGCGGTAGGGTATGGCTACACCTTC.

The chain couples TRBV3-1 (or the pseudogene TRBV3-2) to TRBJ2-7, with D possibly TRBD1 on 5 matching bases. The V and J ends lost 1 base and 2 bases respectively, with 12 bases between them. Germline values: CDR1 LGHDT, CDR2 YNNKEL (reference sequence). The CDR3 sequence is 15 residues long. Written as DNA, the CDR3 is TGTGCCAGCAGCCAAGGACAGTACCAACCCTACGAGCAGTACGTC. Its protein product is CASSQGQYQPYEQYV.

The chain carries TRBV7-2 and TRBJ2-3, with 8 bases identical to TRBD2. CDR3 length: 15 residues. The ends lost 1 base at V and 4 bases at J; junction bases unmatched: 4. From germline, CDR1 is SGHTA and CDR2 FQGNSA. CDR3 loop: CASSLEAGASDTQYF. The CDR3, as DNA: TGTGCCAGCAGCTTAGAAGCGGGGGCTTCAGATACGCAGTATTTT.

The chain carries TRBV7-3 and TRBJ2-5; D is perhaps TRBD1 (7 bases). The CDR3 extends over 15 amino acids. CDR1 is SGHTA and CDR2 is FQGTGA in the germline V gene. V was shortened by 5 bases and J by 4 bases, with 17 bases between the two germline ends. This chain's CDR3 is CASSPQGDFGETQYF. The CDR3 nucleotides read TGTGCCAGCAGCCCCCAGGGGGACTTCGGAGAGACCCAGTACTTC.

The CDR3 sequence is CASSTGDRGRETQYF. CDR3 in DNA: TGTGCCAGTAGTACTGGGGACAGGGGGAGGGAGACCCAGTACTTC. The gene calls are TRBV19 and TRBJ2-5; 11 nucleotides line up with TRBD1. After removal of 4 bases from V and 5 bases from J, the junction contained 6 bases not matched to a gene. This CDR3 has 15 amino acids. Germline loops: CDR1 LNHDA, CDR2 SQIVND (reference sequence).

The count of this clone is one. This chain uses TRBV24-1 with TRBJ2-1; D may be TRBD1 (6 bases). The CDR3 is made up of 17 amino acids. Trimming removed 6 bases from V and 0 bases from J, with 17 bases in between. Germline V gives CDR1 KGHDR, CDR2 SFDVKD. The CDR3 nucleotides are TGTGCCACCAGTCCGGGACACACACTGACCTCCTACAATGAGCAGTTCTTC. Its protein product is CATSPGHTLTSYNEQFF.

The genes are TRBV28 and TRBJ1-5, with a weak D call TRBD1 (5 bases). Germline assignment: CDR1 MDHEN and CDR2 SYDVKM. The CDR3 consists of 15 residues. The V gene lost 4 bases and the J gene lost 2 bases, with 12 bases spanning the gap. CDR3 amino acids: CASSSDSFGNQPQHF. The CDR3 coding sequence is TGTGCCAGCAGTTCCGACAGTTTCGGCAATCAGCCCCAGCATTTT.

The chain employs TRBV7-2 and TRBJ2-5; 7 nucleotides align to TRBD1. Germline loops: CDR1 SGHTA, CDR2 FQGNSA. CDR3 length: 17 residues. V lost 6 bases to trimming and J lost 1 base; unmatched junction nucleotides: 14. The CDR3 loop reads CASRATGRKTLQETQYF. DNA for the CDR3: TGTGCCAGCAGAGCGACAGGGCGAAAGACCCTCCAAGAGACCCAGTACTTC.

This chain uses TRBV6-2 or TRBV6-3 with TRBJ2-2, with a weak D call TRBD1 (6 bases). V was pared by 0 bases and J by 2 bases, with 16 bases between. The CDR3 is made up of 18 amino acids. Germline V gene data show CDR1 as MNHEY and CDR2 as SVGEGT. The CDR3 spells CASSYSSGDNVNTGELFF. The CDR3 bases are TGTGCCAGCAGTTACTCGTCTGGGGACAACGTCAACACCGGGGAGCTGTTTTTT.

The gene calls are TRBV24-1 and TRBJ2-3; D might be TRBD2 (6 bases). Deletions cut 8 bases from V and 3 bases from J, with 8 bases between. The CDR3 is made up of 12 amino acids. Germline V gene data show CDR1 as KGHDR and CDR2 as SFDVKD. The DNA for the CDR3 is TGTGCCACCACTGGGACTACAGATACGCAGTATTTT. Its protein is CATTGTTDTQYF.

CDR3 loop: CASSLSNRGTYNEQFF. The DNA of the CDR3 is TGTGCCAGCAGTTTATCCAACAGGGGCACCTACAATGAGCAGTTCTTC. The genes are TRBV27 and TRBJ2-1; 7 nucleotides align to TRBD1. Trimming at V came to 0 bases and at J to 2 bases, leaving 4 bases not matched to a gene. Germline assignment: CDR1 MNHEY and CDR2 SMNVEV (reference sequence). The CDR3 contains 16 residues.

The J gene is TRBJ1-2, the V gene TRBV7-2; 7 positions agree with TRBD1. This CDR3 is built from 15 residues. V trimming: 0 bases; J trimming: 4 bases; junction bases outside the gene matches: 5. Germline V gene data show CDR1 as SGHTA and CDR2 as FQGNSA. The CDR3 is CASSLAGGYSYGYTF. The DNA for the CDR3 is TGTGCCAGCAGCTTAGCAGGGGGCTACAGCTATGGCTACACCTTC.

This clone was detected only once. J is TRBJ2-7 and V is TRBV9; D perhaps matches TRBD2 (5 bases). The CDR3 contains 14 residues. V lost 0 bases, J lost 4 bases, and 11 bases lay in between. The germline CDR1 and CDR2 sequences are SGDLS and YYNGEE. The CDR3 DNA sequence: TGTGCCAGCAGCGTAGGAGGGAAAGATTACGAGCAGTACTTC. This gives the protein CASSVGGKDYEQYF.

DNA for the CDR3: TGTGCCAGCAGCTACAGGGCCTCCTACAATGAGCAGTTCTTC. Encoded protein: CASSYRASYNEQFF. The chain has TRBV5-6 and TRBJ2-1, with a tentative D call TRBD1 (6 bases). V gave up 3 bases and J gave up 0 bases, with 7 bases separating them. The length of the CDR3 is 14 residues. CDR1 SGHDT and CDR2 YYEEEE come from the germline V gene.

The chain carries TRBV14 and TRBJ1-2; the D gene is possibly TRBD1 (5 bases). The CDR3 runs to 14 residues. Germline CDR1 SGHDN, CDR2 FVKESK. The germline V and J ends were trimmed by 2 bases and 2 bases, with 9 bases remaining between them. CDR3 sequence (DNA): TGTGCCAGCAGCCAATACGGGGGAAACTATGGCTACACCTTC. Its translation is CASSQYGGNYGYTF.

This chain connects TRBV7-9 to TRBJ1-1; no clear D. Trimming shortened V by 6 bases and J by 8 bases, and 13 bases separated the two germline ends. This CDR3 region has 12 residues. Germline V gives CDR1 SEHNR, CDR2 FQNEAQ (reference sequence). CDR3 coding DNA: TGTGCCAGCAGTCAACAGCCGGGAGAAGCTTTCTTT. Translated: CASSQQPGEAFF. The variable domain in full, completed from reference TRBV7-9 and TRBJ1-1, reads DTGVSQNPRHKITKRGQNVTFRCDPISEHNRLYWYRQTLGQGPEFLTYFQNEAQLEKSRLLSDRFSAERPKGSFSTLEIQRTEQGDSAMYLCASSQQPGEAFFGQGTRLTVV.

The chain couples TRBV3-1 (or the pseudogene TRBV3-2) to TRBJ2-1; D not resolved. The V gene lost 2 bases and the J gene lost 0 bases, with 5 bases spanning the gap. Germline values: CDR1 LGHDT, CDR2 YNNKEL (reference sequence). The CDR3 contains 14 residues. Written as DNA, the CDR3 is TGTGCCAGCAGCCAATTCGGCTCCTACAATGAGCAGTTCTTC. This sequence encodes CASSQFGSYNEQFF.

This rearrangement joins TRBV19 to TRBJ2-1; TRBD2 matches at 8 bases. V trimming: 5 bases; J trimming: 0 bases; junction bases outside the gene matches: 3. Germline-derived CDR1 and CDR2 are LNHDA and SQIVND (reference sequence). CDR3 length: 15 residues. For the CDR3, the DNA is TGTGCCAGTAGTGGGACTAGGAGCTCCTACAATGAGCAGTTCTTC. This encodes CASSGTRSSYNEQFF.